This T cell receptor beta chain was sequenced for a study of T cell changes during pregnancy in multiple sclerosis. TCRdb's table, derived via immunoSEQ multiplex PCR, lists solely in-frame clones and lacks some. The sample has approximately 50,000 clones, approximately 90% seen once. The CDR3 loop spans 12 amino acids. Germline CDR1 reads MNHNY; CDR2 reads SVGAGI (reference sequence). V lost 6 bases to trimming and J lost 2 bases, with 5 bases between them. The specimen was CD4+ T cells from peripheral blood mononuclear cells, collected after pregnancy. The chain couples TRBV6-6 to TRBJ1-5; no reliable D call. This sequence originates from a female donor with multiple sclerosis, enrolled in a pregnancy study. The CDR3 nucleotides read TGTGCCAGCAGACTTGGCAATCAGCCCCAGCATTTT. As protein: CASRLGNQPQHF.